The rows below give T cell receptor beta chains drawn from one sample of a study of T cell repertoires in cytomegalovirus infection. TCRdb reanalysed the reads using MiXCR and keeps one entry per CDR3 protein. The table has more than 400,000 distinct CDR3 sequences, 26% seen once. Sequenced: PBMCs. The receptors stem from a human donor in good health (CMV status not recorded). Some clones in this sample may be carry-over from other donors' samples. Both conserved end residues are part of each CDR3. Fields, in order: D gene, clone size, J gene, V gene, CDR3 DNA, CDR3 protein. D genes are given only for firm matches. Clone sizes are given selectively: once, few, many, or a class where the clone is expanded.

d_gene: NA
abundance: few
j_gene: TRBJ2-3
v_gene: TRBV4-1
CDR3nt: TGCGCCAGCAGCCAAAGGGAAAGCACAGATACGCAGTATTTT
CDR3aa: CASSQRESTDTQYF

d_gene: TRBD2
abundance: NA
j_gene: TRBJ2-1
v_gene: TRBV5-6
CDR3nt: TGTGCCAGCAGCCTGGATATTAGCGGGAGACGTAAGTTCTTC
CDR3aa: CASSLDISGRRKFF

d_gene: TRBD2
abundance: NA
j_gene: TRBJ2-1
v_gene: TRBV24-1
CDR3nt: TGTGCCACCAGTGATTTCACGGGAGGGGGTTACAATGAGCAGTTCTTC
CDR3aa: CATSDFTGGGYNEQFF

d_gene: NA
abundance: many
j_gene: TRBJ1-3
v_gene: TRBV7-6
CDR3nt: TGTGCCAGCAGCTTAGCGCGATGGCGAAGTGGAAACACCATATATTTT
CDR3aa: CASSLARWRSGNTIYF

d_gene: NA
abundance: NA
j_gene: TRBJ1-6
v_gene: TRBV7-9
CDR3nt: TGTGCCAGCAACCTCGGCGGGGCCGGAGAATCACCCCTCCACTTT
CDR3aa: CASNLGGAGESPLHF

d_gene: TRBD2
abundance: NA
j_gene: TRBJ2-3
v_gene: TRBV6-1
CDR3nt: TGTGCCAGCAGGGAGGGAGGGTACACAGATACGCAGTATTTT
CDR3aa: CASREGGYTDTQYF

d_gene: TRBD1
abundance: NA
j_gene: TRBJ2-2
v_gene: TRBV12-3/TRBV12-4
CDR3nt: TGTGCCAGCAGTTTAATGGCAGGGGGCCAGGCCGGGGAGCTGTTTTTT
CDR3aa: CASSLMAGGQAGELFF

d_gene: NA
abundance: many
j_gene: TRBJ1-2
v_gene: TRBV7-2
CDR3nt: TGTGCCAGCAGCTCCTACTATGGCTACACCTTC
CDR3aa: CASSSYYGYTF

d_gene: NA
abundance: NA
j_gene: TRBJ2-7
v_gene: TRBV11-2
CDR3nt: TGTGCCAGCAGCGTGGGAACCATCCAAAGTTACGAGCAGTACTTC
CDR3aa: CASSVGTIQSYEQYF

d_gene: NA
abundance: NA
j_gene: TRBJ2-1
v_gene: TRBV25-1
CDR3nt: TGTGCCAGCAGTGAACTTGGCGTTAGGAATGAGCAGTTCTTC
CDR3aa: CASSELGVRNEQFF

d_gene: NA
abundance: NA
j_gene: TRBJ2-1
v_gene: TRBV28
CDR3nt: TGTGCCAGCAGTCTCAGATTAGGAAAGTTCTTC
CDR3aa: CASSLRLGKFF

d_gene: NA
abundance: NA
j_gene: TRBJ2-1
v_gene: TRBV5-3
CDR3nt: TGTGCCAGCAGCTTGATGACTCGGGATGAGCAGTTCTTC
CDR3aa: CASSLMTRDEQFF

d_gene: TRBD2
abundance: few
j_gene: TRBJ2-7
v_gene: TRBV9
CDR3nt: TGTGCCAGCAGCGTAGGTGGAGCGGGAGACCTTCGCGAGCAGTACTTC
CDR3aa: CASSVGGAGDLREQYF

d_gene: NA
abundance: NA
j_gene: TRBJ2-2
v_gene: TRBV10-3
CDR3nt: TGTGCCATCAGGGGATTCGAAGGCACCGGGGAGCTGTTTTTT
CDR3aa: CAIRGFEGTGELFF

d_gene: NA
abundance: many
j_gene: TRBJ2-3
v_gene: TRBV7-8
CDR3nt: TGTGCCAGCAGCCCTGTTACAGATACGCAGTATTTT
CDR3aa: CASSPVTDTQYF

d_gene: TRBD2
abundance: many
j_gene: TRBJ2-1
v_gene: TRBV12-3/TRBV12-4
CDR3nt: TGTGCCAGCAGCTTAGCGGGGGCCTACAATGAGCAGTTCTTC
CDR3aa: CASSLAGAYNEQFF

d_gene: TRBD1
abundance: NA
j_gene: TRBJ1-2
v_gene: TRBV29-1
CDR3nt: TGCAGCGTTCCGGGACAGGGTAACTATGGCTACACCTTC
CDR3aa: CSVPGQGNYGYTF

d_gene: TRBD2
abundance: NA
j_gene: TRBJ2-3
v_gene: TRBV7-2
CDR3nt: TGTGCCAGCAGCATTGCTAGCGGGAGGAGCACAGATACGCAGTATTTT
CDR3aa: CASSIASGRSTDTQYF

d_gene: TRBD1
abundance: NA
j_gene: TRBJ1-5
v_gene: TRBV19
CDR3nt: TGTGCCAGTAGTACAGGACAGGGTCATCAGCCCCAGCATTTT
CDR3aa: CASSTGQGHQPQHF

d_gene: NA
abundance: NA
j_gene: TRBJ2-5
v_gene: TRBV12-3/TRBV12-4
CDR3nt: TGTGCCAGCAGTCCGACAGGAGACCAAGAGACCCAGTACTTC
CDR3aa: CASSPTGDQETQYF

d_gene: NA
abundance: NA
j_gene: TRBJ2-2
v_gene: TRBV19
CDR3nt: TGTGCCAGTAGTATTGCCCCGAACACCGGGGAGCTGTTTTTT
CDR3aa: CASSIAPNTGELFF

d_gene: NA
abundance: NA
j_gene: TRBJ1-6
v_gene: TRBV6-6
CDR3nt: TGTGCCAGCAGTTTCCGGTCCGGGGGTACTAGCTCCTATAATTCACCCCTCCACTTT
CDR3aa: CASSFRSGGTSSYNSPLHF

d_gene: TRBD2
abundance: NA
j_gene: TRBJ2-3
v_gene: TRBV20-1
CDR3nt: TGCAGTGCTAGAGTTACTAGCGGGAGCCGAGGCTATACGCAGTATTTT
CDR3aa: CSARVTSGSRGYTQYF

d_gene: TRBD2
abundance: many
j_gene: TRBJ2-1
v_gene: TRBV7-3
CDR3nt: TGTGCCAGCAGCTTAACCACAGGCGGAGCGGGAGCAATTCATGAGCAGTTCTTC
CDR3aa: CASSLTTGGAGAIHEQFF

d_gene: TRBD2
abundance: NA
j_gene: TRBJ2-7
v_gene: TRBV9
CDR3nt: TGTGCCAGCAGCGTTACTAGCGGGAGTACCGAGCAGTACTTC
CDR3aa: CASSVTSGSTEQYF

d_gene: TRBD1
abundance: many
j_gene: TRBJ2-2
v_gene: TRBV7-2
CDR3nt: TGTGCCAGCAGTTACAGGGGACCCGGGGAGCTGTTTTTT
CDR3aa: CASSYRGPGELFF

d_gene: TRBD1
abundance: NA
j_gene: TRBJ1-1
v_gene: TRBV5-1
CDR3nt: TGCGCCAGCAGCCGGGACAGTATAGGCACTGAAGCTTTCTTT
CDR3aa: CASSRDSIGTEAFF

d_gene: NA
abundance: NA
j_gene: TRBJ2-7
v_gene: TRBV15
CDR3nt: TGTGCCACCAGCAGAGCCATAGACAGTGCCTACGAGCAGTACTTC
CDR3aa: CATSRAIDSAYEQYF

d_gene: NA
abundance: few
j_gene: TRBJ1-2
v_gene: TRBV6-2/TRBV6-3
CDR3nt: TGTGCCAGCAGTCAAGACAACTATGGCTACACCTTC
CDR3aa: CASSQDNYGYTF

d_gene: NA
abundance: few
j_gene: TRBJ1-3
v_gene: TRBV19
CDR3nt: TGTGCCAGCCAGGGGATCGCTGGAAACACCATATATTTT
CDR3aa: CASQGIAGNTIYF

d_gene: NA
abundance: many
j_gene: TRBJ2-5
v_gene: TRBV7-8
CDR3nt: TGTGCCAGCAGCTTAGCCCCGGCCCAAGAGACCCAGTACTTC
CDR3aa: CASSLAPAQETQYF

d_gene: NA
abundance: NA
j_gene: TRBJ1-4
v_gene: TRBV6-1
CDR3nt: TGTGCCAGCAGTACAACTAATGAAAAACTGTTTTTT
CDR3aa: CASSTTNEKLFF

d_gene: NA
abundance: NA
j_gene: TRBJ2-4
v_gene: TRBV9
CDR3nt: TGTGCCAGCAGCGTAACCCTATGGAGACTAGCCAAAAACATTCAGTACTTC
CDR3aa: CASSVTLWRLAKNIQYF

d_gene: NA
abundance: many
j_gene: TRBJ2-5
v_gene: TRBV7-2
CDR3nt: TGTGCCAGCAGCTTAGCTGGGGGAACGGAGACCCAGTACTTC
CDR3aa: CASSLAGGTETQYF

d_gene: NA
abundance: few
j_gene: TRBJ2-1
v_gene: TRBV12-3/TRBV12-4
CDR3nt: TGTGCCAGCAGTTTCCGGAGGGGGCTCAATGAGCAGTTCTTC
CDR3aa: CASSFRRGLNEQFF

d_gene: TRBD2
abundance: NA
j_gene: TRBJ2-3
v_gene: TRBV5-5
CDR3nt: TGTGCCAGCAGCCCTGGCGCGGGAGGGCTCACAGATACGCAGTATTTT
CDR3aa: CASSPGAGGLTDTQYF

d_gene: NA
abundance: few
j_gene: TRBJ2-3
v_gene: TRBV6-1
CDR3nt: TGTGCCAGCAACTTACGGGGGGCTCCTGCTAGCACAGATACGCAGTATTTT
CDR3aa: CASNLRGAPASTDTQYF

d_gene: NA
abundance: NA
j_gene: TRBJ2-7
v_gene: TRBV29-1
CDR3nt: TGCAGCGTTGGGGTATCAGCCTACGAGCAGTACTTC
CDR3aa: CSVGVSAYEQYF

d_gene: TRBD1
abundance: few
j_gene: TRBJ2-5
v_gene: TRBV7-6
CDR3nt: TGTGCCAGCACCGACACAAGGTTAAGGACAGGGGTGGGAGAGACCCAGTACTTC
CDR3aa: CASTDTRLRTGVGETQYF

d_gene: NA
abundance: many
j_gene: TRBJ1-2
v_gene: TRBV7-2
CDR3nt: TGTGCCAGCAGCAGGGGGTGGGGGGCGCACGGCTACACCTTC
CDR3aa: CASSRGWGAHGYTF

d_gene: NA
abundance: NA
j_gene: TRBJ1-1
v_gene: TRBV5-1
CDR3nt: TGCGCCAGCAGCTGGGGATGGGGGGCCACGAACACTGAAGCTTTCTTT
CDR3aa: CASSWGWGATNTEAFF

d_gene: NA
abundance: NA
j_gene: TRBJ2-7
v_gene: TRBV29-1
CDR3nt: TGCAGCGTCGAGAGGGTGGACAGTCGTGAGCAGTACTTC
CDR3aa: CSVERVDSREQYF

d_gene: TRBD1
abundance: few
j_gene: TRBJ1-1
v_gene: TRBV7-3
CDR3nt: TGTGCCAGCAGTCCAACAGGGGACAACACTGAAGCTTTCTTT
CDR3aa: CASSPTGDNTEAFF

d_gene: NA
abundance: NA
j_gene: TRBJ2-5
v_gene: TRBV7-2
CDR3nt: TGTGCCAGCAGCCCTCGGGCGGGGTCCCACTTC
CDR3aa: CASSPRAGSHF

d_gene: TRBD1
abundance: NA
j_gene: TRBJ2-1
v_gene: TRBV6-2/TRBV6-3
CDR3nt: TGTGCCAGCAGCAAATCGACGGGACAGCACAATGAGCAGTTCTTC
CDR3aa: CASSKSTGQHNEQFF

d_gene: TRBD2
abundance: many
j_gene: TRBJ2-1
v_gene: TRBV7-2
CDR3nt: TGTGCCAGCAGCAAGGGACTAGCGGGAGTGTCGCAGTTCTTC
CDR3aa: CASSKGLAGVSQFF

d_gene: NA
abundance: NA
j_gene: TRBJ1-1
v_gene: TRBV12-3/TRBV12-4
CDR3nt: TGTGCCAGCAGTTTACGTGGGGCGAGTGAAGCTTTCTTT
CDR3aa: CASSLRGASEAFF

d_gene: NA
abundance: NA
j_gene: TRBJ1-5
v_gene: TRBV20-1
CDR3nt: TGCAGTGCTAGTACAGGAAAAAATAGCAATCAGCCCCAGCATTTT
CDR3aa: CSASTGKNSNQPQHF

d_gene: NA
abundance: NA
j_gene: TRBJ2-3
v_gene: TRBV4-2
CDR3nt: TGTGCCAGCAGCCAAGAACGCGTCCCGACGCGGGGCCTTCCCTTCACAGATACGCAGTATTTT
CDR3aa: CASSQERVPTRGLPFTDTQYF

d_gene: NA
abundance: NA
j_gene: TRBJ2-1
v_gene: TRBV11-2
CDR3nt: TGTGCCAGCAGCACCGCCCGAAGCGGGCTATCCTACAATGAGCAGTTCTTC
CDR3aa: CASSTARSGLSYNEQFF

d_gene: NA
abundance: few
j_gene: TRBJ1-2
v_gene: TRBV20-1
CDR3nt: TGCAGTGCTAGACTTGAGACCCTGGGCTACACCTTC
CDR3aa: CSARLETLGYTF